The present T cell receptor (beta chain) was sequenced within a study of post-analysis software for immune sequencing data. Study context: Courses of disease covered relapsing-remitting, secondary progressive and progressive-relapsing multiple sclerosis. Broader study findings: Clustering by F measure revealed strong co-clustering among samples prepared together in one batch. Patients had higher frequencies than controls of about 5 TRBV segments, including TRBV5-6, TRBV5-1 and TRBV20-1.

With regard to this clonotype: Its antigen is still unknown.

Trimming took 2 bases from V and 2 from J; bases not matched to a gene: 7. The CDR3 contains 18 residues. Germline CDR1 is SGHVS and CDR2 is FQNEAQ. Sequencing libraries made from TCR beta cDNA carried unique molecular identifiers. TCRdb re-called the PCR reads with MiXCR, one entry per CDR3 protein. The sample yields about 810,000 distinct CDR3 sequences, about 53% seen once. The sample taken for sequencing was blood. The TCR sequence derives from a girl aged 10 to 17 with multiple sclerosis. The chain combines TRBV7-8 with TRBJ2-6, with 9 bases lining up with TRBD1. DNA for the CDR3: TGTGCCAGCAGCTTAATGGGACAGGGTGGAGCTGGGGCCAACGTCCTGACTTTC. It specifies CASSLMGQGGAGANVLTF.